This T cell receptor beta chain was sequenced during a study of T-cell memory formation after mild COVID-19. About the study: Largely, TCR clusters stayed within a single donor. Study results and limitations: CD4+ contracting clones were found mainly in CM and EM, and CD8+ ones in EMRA.

5'RACE, which relied on constant-segment primers, yielded TCR alpha and TCR beta cDNA libraries carrying sample barcodes and UMIs. TCRdb processed the 5' RACE reads anew with MiXCR; each CDR3 protein has one entry. The repertoire holds about 110,000 distinct CDR3 sequences, with approximately 15% as singletons. The CDR3 spans 12 residues. Deletions cut 4 bases from V and 2 bases from J, with 8 bases between. Germline assignment: CDR1 SQVTM and CDR2 ANQGSEA. A few counts support this clonotype. What it binds is not known. The chain recombines TRBV29-1 with TRBJ2-5; D unresolved. The sample consisted of PBMCs or a T cell subset sorted from them (not recorded which). The sequence was obtained from a man aged 18 to 30 who had mild COVID-19 (a few samples of this study predate the infection). Cell type and time point are not known. The CDR3 is CSVVNLQETQYF. The CDR3 DNA is TGCAGCGTTGTAAACCTACAAGAGACCCAGTACTTC.